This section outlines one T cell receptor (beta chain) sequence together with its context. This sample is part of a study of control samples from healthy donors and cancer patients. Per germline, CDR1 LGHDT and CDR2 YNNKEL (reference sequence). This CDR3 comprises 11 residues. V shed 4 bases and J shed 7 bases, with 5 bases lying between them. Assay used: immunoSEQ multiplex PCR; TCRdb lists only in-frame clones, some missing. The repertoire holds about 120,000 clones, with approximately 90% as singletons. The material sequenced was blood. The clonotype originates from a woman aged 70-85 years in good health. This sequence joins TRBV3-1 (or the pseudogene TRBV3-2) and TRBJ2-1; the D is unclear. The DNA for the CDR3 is TGTGCCAGCAGCCGAGTGAATGAGCAGTTCTTC. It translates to CASSRVNEQFF.